The 21 T cell receptor beta chains listed next were all sequenced from one sample in a study of T cell repertoires in cytomegalovirus infection. Their antigens are not known. TCRdb re-called the reads through MiXCR, storing one row per CDR3 protein. The data show about 110,000 distinct CDR3 sequences, over 9.5% seen once. The sequenced sample consisted of PBMCs, sequenced either directly or after in vitro stimulation (not recorded which). The receptors were sampled from a human donor in good health (CMV status not recorded). Some clones in this sample may be carry-over from other donors' samples.

This clonotype turned up a few times. This chain connects TRBV9 to TRBJ2-1, with TRBD2 matching 7 bases. Germline V CDR1 and CDR2: SGDLS, YYNGEE. The CDR3 covers 15 residues. V trimming: 0 bases; J trimming: 8 bases; junction bases outside the gene matches: 8. The CDR3 sequence is CASSVVPAGEDEQFF. In DNA form, the CDR3 reads TGTGCCAGCAGCGTAGTTCCGGCGGGAGAAGATGAGCAGTTCTTC.

The V and J genes are TRBV6-2 or TRBV6-3 and TRBJ1-1, with D hard to call. Trimming took 6 bases from V and 4 from J, leaving 12 bases between them. The CDR3 runs to 13 residues. Germline values: CDR1 MNHEY, CDR2 SVGEGT. The CDR3 DNA follows: TGTGCCAGCAGCGCGGCTCGAGGCACTGAAGCTTTCTTT. Translating gives CASSAARGTEAFF.

This rearrangement joins TRBV12-3 or TRBV12-4 to TRBJ2-7; 10 nucleotides match TRBD2. V dropped 5 bases and J dropped 2; count of bases not matched to a gene: 21. The CDR3 runs 20 residues. The CDR3 is CASSAKRRGLAASRPYEQYF. In nucleotides, the CDR3 is TGTGCCAGCAGTGCAAAAAGGAGAGGACTAGCGGCCTCCCGTCCCTACGAGCAGTACTTC.

This clonotype showed up many times. The chain recombines TRBV12-3 or TRBV12-4 with TRBJ1-1, with D perhaps TRBD1 (6 bases). This CDR3 is 19 amino acids long. V lost 2 bases to trimming and J lost 0 bases, with 22 bases between them. In DNA, the CDR3 is TGTGCCAGCAGTTTAAGCCTTTCCCGGGGGCGGGGATTGAACACTGAAGCTTTCTTT. Protein sequence: CASSLSLSRGRGLNTEAFF.

This clonotype was detected a few times. This rearrangement joins TRBV12-3 or TRBV12-4 to TRBJ2-1, with D perhaps matching TRBD2 (6 bases). The CDR3 is 15 residues long. The V gene lost 5 bases and the J gene lost 4 bases, with 15 bases spanning the gap. The CDR3 DNA is TGTGCCAGCAGTCCCCCCCTAGCGAGATACAATGAGCAGTTCTTC. Protein product: CASSPPLARYNEQFF.

This rearrangement joins TRBV4-1 to TRBJ2-1; 7 bases align to TRBD2. The CDR3 spans 14 residues. Trimming cost V 3 bases and J 4 bases; bases outside gene matches: 3. Looked up from germline, CDR1 is MGHRA and CDR2 is YSYEKL. CDR3 residues: CASSHRGEYNEQFF. The DNA of the CDR3 is TGCGCCAGCAGCCACCGGGGGGAATACAATGAGCAGTTCTTC.

This clonotype was counted a few times. The chain couples TRBV20-1 to TRBJ2-1; D uncertain. V was shortened by 0 bases and J by 9 bases, with 12 bases between the two germline ends. The length of the CDR3 is 13 residues. Germline values: CDR1 DFQATT, CDR2 SNEGSKA (reference sequence). The CDR3 DNA reads TGCAGTGCTAGAGATAATGAGCGCACTGAGCAGTTCTTC. Translating it yields CSARDNERTEQFF.

This clonotype was counted at least ten times. V is TRBV19 and J is TRBJ1-2, with D tentatively TRBD1 (5 bases). V was clipped by 0 bases and J by 8 bases, with 22 bases between them. This CDR3 spans 17 amino acids. From germline, CDR1 is LNHDA and CDR2 SQIVND (reference sequence). This chain's CDR3 is CASSIDPSGSGFRGYTF. In DNA form, the CDR3 reads TGTGCCAGTAGTATAGACCCTTCGGGGTCAGGGTTTCGCGGCTACACCTTC.

This clonotype was seen ten or more times. The chain combines TRBV7-2 with TRBJ2-3; no definite D call. Germline CDR1 is SGHTA and CDR2 is FQGNSA. This CDR3 contains 11 residues. V was pared by 10 bases and J by 5 bases, with 10 bases between. CDR3 residues: CATGIEDTQYF. The CDR3 DNA reads TGTGCCACCGGCATCGAAGATACGCAGTATTTT.

The chain recombines TRBV7-6 with TRBJ1-3; no definite D call. CDR3 length equals 14 residues. Deletions cut 7 bases from V and 2 bases from J, with 12 bases between. Looked up from germline, CDR1 is SGHVS and CDR2 is FNYEAQ. CDR3 DNA: TGTGCCAGCATGGAGGTACCGGCTGGAAACACCATATATTTT. Its protein is CASMEVPAGNTIYF.

The chain links TRBV19 to TRBJ2-4; no clear D gene. V lost 1 base, J lost 1 base, and 5 bases lay in between. CDR1 LNHDA and CDR2 SQIVND come from the germline V gene (reference sequence). The CDR3 is made up of 14 amino acids. The DNA for the CDR3 is TGTGCCAGTAGTATAGCCTCGGCCAAAAACATTCAGTACTTC. It encodes CASSIASAKNIQYF.

This clonotype occurred a few times. This rearrangement joins TRBV19 to TRBJ2-2, with TRBD2 matching 13 bases. CDR3 length: 16 residues. Per germline, CDR1 LNHDA and CDR2 SQIVND (reference sequence). Germline trimming cut 10 bases from V and 4 bases from J; bases unmatched to any gene: 9. CDR3 amino acids: CATAGTSGTFTGELFF. The DNA of the CDR3 is TGTGCCACTGCCGGGACTAGCGGGACCTTCACCGGGGAGCTGTTTTTT.

The table lists this clonotype with many counts. V gene TRBV7-8 combines with J gene TRBJ2-3, with 10 nucleotides matching TRBD2. In germline, CDR1 is SGHVS, CDR2 FQNEAQ. Trimming cost V 0 bases and J 4 bases; bases outside gene matches: 1. The CDR3 sequence is 15 residues long. CDR3 sequence reads: CASSLASGRADTQYF. In nucleotides, the CDR3 is TGTGCCAGCAGCTTAGCCAGCGGGAGGGCAGATACGCAGTATTTT.

This clonotype was counted at least ten times. The CDR3: CASSLLQGRLSPLHF. CDR3 DNA sequence: TGTGCCAGCAGTTTGTTACAGGGGAGACTGTCACCCCTCCACTTT. V is TRBV28 and J is TRBJ1-6, with TRBD1 matching over 7 bases. From germline, CDR1 is MDHEN and CDR2 SYDVKM. The CDR3 has 15 residues. J lost 10 bases, V lost 3 bases, and 9 bases had no gene match.

This clonotype was seen many times. The chain has TRBV6-6 and TRBJ2-1; 16 bases map to TRBD2. This CDR3 is built from 17 residues. Losses at the gene ends were 2 bases for V and 9 bases for J; bases not matched to a gene: 7. Germline V gene sequence: CDR1 MNHNY, CDR2 SVGAGI (reference sequence). In nucleotides, the CDR3 is TGTGCCAGCAGTTACCCCACGGGACTAGCGGGAGGGGGTGAGCAGTTCTTC. Its translation: CASSYPTGLAGGGEQFF.

This clonotype was observed a handful of times. The genes are TRBV6-2 or TRBV6-3 and TRBJ2-1; maybe TRBD2 (6 bases). V lost 6 bases and J lost 4, with 19 bases in between. CDR1 and CDR2 (germline): MNHEY, SVGEGT. This CDR3 has 16 amino acids. CDR3 bases: TGTGCCAGCAGCCGGCGACTGGAGGGCCTTTACAATGAGCAGTTCTTC. It codes for CASSRRLEGLYNEQFF.

This sequence joins TRBV4-1 and TRBJ1-6; tentatively, D is TRBD1 (6 bases). CDR1 is MGHRA, CDR2 YSYEKL, per germline. CDR3 length equals 15 residues. V was clipped by 3 bases and J by 5 bases, with 11 bases between them. This chain's CDR3 is CASSQRQENNSPLHF. CDR3 in DNA: TGCGCCAGCAGCCAGAGACAGGAGAATAATTCACCCCTCCACTTT.

This clonotype has ten or more counts. The chain employs TRBV29-1 and TRBJ1-5; D is unclear. Germline CDR1 and CDR2: SQVTM and ANQGSEA. V lost 4 bases, J lost 0 bases, and 16 bases lay in between. The CDR3 has 16 residues. The CDR3 loop is CSVVGGDSNSNQPQHF. The CDR3, as DNA: TGCAGCGTTGTTGGCGGGGATTCGAATAGCAATCAGCCCCAGCATTTT.

This clonotype occurred a few times. This chain uses TRBV12-3 or TRBV12-4 with TRBJ2-7, with TRBD2 matching over 7 bases. V shed 6 bases, J shed 2 bases, and the junction held 10 bases outside the gene matches. The CDR3 totals 15 residues. In nucleotides, the CDR3 is TGTGCCAGCAGCTACCGACTAGCTCCCACCTACGAGCAGTACTTC. This encodes CASSYRLAPTYEQYF.

This clonotype was observed at least ten times. V is TRBV7-8 and J is TRBJ1-1; TRBD1 agrees at 9 bases. Germline assignment: CDR1 SGHVS and CDR2 FQNEAQ. V was clipped by 1 base and J by 0 bases; unmatched bases: 9. The CDR3 length is 18 residues. As DNA, the CDR3 is TGTGCCAGCAGCTTAGACGGGACAGGGTACGGAATGAACACTGAAGCTTTCTTT. It translates to CASSLDGTGYGMNTEAFF.

This clonotype occurred many times. The chain uses TRBV20-1 and TRBJ2-7; 8 nucleotides line up with TRBD2. Trimming at V came to 1 base and at J to 1 base, leaving 15 bases not matched to a gene. The CDR3 is made up of 18 amino acids. CDR1 DFQATT and CDR2 SNEGSKA come from the germline V gene (reference sequence). The CDR3 DNA reads TGCAGTGCTAGAGGGGGGGCTCCTAACAGCGGGGGTTCCTACGAGCAGTACTTC. Translated: CSARGGAPNSGGSYEQYF.